A single sample gave rise to the 22 T cell receptor beta chains below, sequenced in a study of blood T cell repertoires in COVID-19 (dated by TCRdb to 2020 to 2021). Library preparation used the immunoSEQ multiplex PCR assay. TCRdb took this table from immuneACCESS and kept in-frame rearrangements with V and J called. Such tables lack part of the clones; where checked against another copy, unresolved V genes explain under half of the gap, and the rest is unexplained. The sample profile shows over 300,000 clones; around 89% of them were found once. Approximately 1% of the sample rests with the top ten. What was sequenced was PBMCs or T cells enriched from blood (not recorded which). These receptors were taken from a woman aged 25-40 years with acute COVID-19.

The chain uses TRBV25-1 and TRBJ2-7, with TRBD1 as a possible D gene (5 bases). Germline loops: CDR1 MGHDK, CDR2 SYGVNS. The length of the CDR3 is 16 residues. V lost 2 bases, J lost 0 bases, and 14 bases lay in between. CDR3 residues: CASSERGREASYEQYF. The CDR3 DNA is TGTGCCAGCAGTGAAAGGGGTCGCGAGGCCTCCTACGAGCAGTACTTC.

Only one count was recorded for this clone. The CDR3 bases are TGTGCCAGCAGCGGGGGGGAGACAGATACGCAGTATTTT. Its protein product is CASSGGETDTQYF. The chain couples TRBV2 to TRBJ2-3; 8 bases match TRBD2. The CDR3 consists of 13 residues. The germline V gene encodes CDR1 SNHLY and CDR2 FYNNEI. The V segment lost 6 bases and the J segment 3 bases; nucleotides outside the gene matches: 2.

J is TRBJ2-2 and V is TRBV24-1; D possibly corresponds to TRBD1 (5 bases). The CDR3 runs 12 residues. V was pared by 12 bases and J by 5 bases, with 12 bases between. Per germline, CDR1 KGHDR and CDR2 SFDVKD. The CDR3 sequence is CAAAGWTGELFF. The CDR3 DNA reads as TGTGCCGCGGCAGGGTGGACCGGGGAGCTGTTTTTT.

The chain carries TRBV9 and TRBJ2-5; TRBD2 matches 10 bases. The CDR3 length is 17 residues. Losses at the gene ends were 4 bases for V and 3 bases for J; bases not matched to a gene: 12. Germline CDR1 SGDLS, CDR2 YYNGEE. CDR3 amino acids: CASSRSGGARPEETQYF. The CDR3 DNA follows: TGTGCCAGCAGCAGGAGCGGGGGGGCCCGGCCCGAAGAGACCCAGTACTTC.

The chain joins TRBV7-2 to TRBJ1-6; possible D gene TRBD1, 6 bases. V was clipped by 6 bases and J by 4 bases, with 13 bases between them. The CDR3 sequence is 15 residues long. From germline, CDR1 is SGHTA and CDR2 FQGNSA. The CDR3 loop reads CASRVWTVYNSPLHF. In DNA, the CDR3 is TGTGCCAGCAGGGTTTGGACAGTTTATAATTCACCCCTCCACTTT.

CDR3 loop: CARGYTSGQRCGYTF. CDR3 DNA sequence: TGTGCCAGAGGTTATACTTCGGGACAGAGATGCGGCTACACCTTC. The chain joins TRBV27 to TRBJ1-2; 7 bases map to TRBD1. The CDR3 covers 15 residues. J gave up 8 bases and V 9 bases, and 18 bases lay outside the gene matches. Germline CDR1 and CDR2: MNHEY and SMNVEV (reference sequence).

The chain joins TRBV24-1 to TRBJ2-1; 12 nucleotides agree with TRBD2. CDR1 is KGHDR, CDR2 SFDVKD, per germline. The CDR3 is 15 residues long. V trimming: 10 bases; J trimming: 3 bases; junction bases outside the gene matches: 6. CDR3 coding DNA: TGTGCCACTCAAACTAGCGGGGGGCTCTACAATGAGCAGTTCTTC. It specifies CATQTSGGLYNEQFF.

The rearrangement links TRBV6-6 to TRBJ1-4; 9 nucleotides align to TRBD1. Germline V CDR1 and CDR2: MNHNY, SVGAGI (reference sequence). V was pared by 3 bases and J by 4 bases, with 3 bases of the junction left unmatched. CDR3 length equals 15 residues. CDR3 in DNA: TGTGCCAGCAGTTATGGGGGACAGGGTAATGAAAAACTGTTTTTT. Encoded protein: CASSYGGQGNEKLFF.

V and J are TRBV19 and TRBJ1-3; TRBD1 might be the D (5 bases). V lost 6 bases to trimming and J lost 0 bases, with 12 bases between them. CDR3 length: 15 amino acids. Germline-derived CDR1 and CDR2 are LNHDA and SQIVND (reference sequence). CDR3 coding DNA: TGTGCCAGTAGCGTGACCAGGGACTCTGGAAACACCATATATTTT. The encoded protein is CASSVTRDSGNTIYF.

V and J are TRBV18 and TRBJ1-5; 9 bases align to TRBD1. The trim removed 3 bases at V and 1 base at J, leaving 7 bases unmatched. The CDR3 length is 17 residues. Germline V gene sequence: CDR1 KGHSH, CDR2 LQKENI. The CDR3 is CASSPSGTGLSNQPQHF. The CDR3 DNA is TGTGCCAGCTCACCTTCCGGGACAGGGCTAAGCAATCAGCCCCAGCATTTT.

The gene calls are TRBV6-2 or TRBV6-3 and TRBJ1-2; 11 bases agree with TRBD1. The CDR3 length is 16 residues. The germline CDR1 and CDR2 sequences are MNHEY and SVGEGT. With 0 bases clipped from V and 5 bases from J, the junction kept 5 bases outside the gene matches. The DNA for the CDR3 is TGTGCCAGCAGTTACTCCGCCGGACAGGGGGCTTATGGCTACACCTTC. The encoded protein is CASSYSAGQGAYGYTF.

Turning to this clone: Other nucleotide sequences from this sample produce the same CDR3. The CDR3 coding sequence is TGCGCCAGCAGCTTTACAGGGGGCTCTGGAAACACCATATATTTT. It yields the protein CASSFTGGSGNTIYF. This rearrangement joins TRBV5-1 to TRBJ1-3; 8 bases agree with TRBD1. The CDR3 has 15 residues. With 2 bases clipped from V and 0 bases from J, the junction kept 1 base outside the gene matches. CDR1 and CDR2 (germline): SGHRS, YFSETQ.

The V gene is TRBV24-1, the J gene TRBJ2-1; D call uncertain. In germline, CDR1 is KGHDR, CDR2 SFDVKD. The V gene lost 1 base and the J gene lost 5 bases, with 17 bases spanning the gap. The CDR3 sequence is 17 residues long. This CDR3 reads CATSDFVGVGGNNEQFF. CDR3 bases: TGTGCCACCAGTGATTTCGTAGGAGTCGGCGGAAACAATGAGCAGTTCTTC.

This clone has only a few counts. V and J are TRBV6-5 and TRBJ1-5, with 8 bases lining up with TRBD1. The germline V gene encodes CDR1 MNHEY and CDR2 SVGAGI. The CDR3 spans 15 residues. Unmatched junction bases numbered 10, after V lost 7 bases and J lost 5 bases. The CDR3 region is CASTHLVQGDQPQHF. The CDR3 nucleotides read TGTGCCAGCACTCACCTGGTACAGGGGGATCAGCCCCAGCATTTT.

The V gene is TRBV5-5, the J gene TRBJ2-7; no clear D gene. The CDR3 spans 13 residues. Trimming shortened V by 0 bases and J by 4 bases, and 8 bases separated the two germline ends. Germline V gene lookup returns CDR1 SGHKS and CDR2 YYEKEE (reference sequence). CDR3 DNA: TGTGCCAGCAGCTTGGAAAGTCGGTACGAGCAGTACTTC. Amino acid sequence: CASSLESRYEQYF.

The chain couples TRBV7-2 to TRBJ1-1; no reliable D call. V dropped 1 base and J dropped 5 bases, with 11 bases sitting between them. Germline assignment: CDR1 SGHTA and CDR2 FQGNSA. This CDR3 comprises 14 residues. DNA of the CDR3: TGTGCCAGCAGCTTAGTTAATATCGGGACTGAAGCTTTCTTT. Translation: CASSLVNIGTEAFF.

The chain combines TRBV10-2 with TRBJ1-2; 7 bases fit TRBD1. Germline-derived CDR1 and CDR2 are WSHSY and SAAADI. J lost 7 bases, V lost 4 bases, and 6 bases had no gene match. This CDR3 comprises 13 residues. The CDR3 sequence: CASSVDRVLGYTF. The CDR3, as DNA: TGCGCCAGCAGTGTTGACAGGGTACTTGGCTACACCTTC.

The chain employs TRBV10-2 and TRBJ1-6; 7 bases agree with TRBD1. This CDR3 is 14 amino acids long. With V trimmed by 6 bases and J by 6 bases, 5 bases remained unmatched. Germline V gives CDR1 WSHSY, CDR2 SAAADI. Here the CDR3 reads CASRTGTANSPLHF. CDR3 in DNA: TGCGCCAGCAGGACCGGGACAGCTAATTCACCCCTCCACTTT.

The rearrangement links TRBV5-1 to TRBJ2-7; weak D call: TRBD2 (6 bases). The CDR3 totals 15 residues. Germline V CDR1 and CDR2: SGHRS, YFSETQ. V was shortened by 5 bases and J by 3 bases, with 18 bases between the two germline ends. The DNA for the CDR3 is TGCGCCAGCAGGGCAAGGCCCACGGGGGTCTACGAGCAGTACTTC. Its translation is CASRARPTGVYEQYF.

The CDR3 region has the DNA TGTGCCAGCAGCTTCACAGGGGTTAACGAAAAACTGTTTTTT. It translates to CASSFTGVNEKLFF. This rearrangement joins TRBV7-9 to TRBJ1-4, with TRBD1 matching over 7 bases. J lost 8 bases, V lost 3 bases, and 6 bases had no gene match. Germline V CDR1 and CDR2: SEHNR, FQNEAQ (reference sequence). The CDR3 spans 14 residues.

This chain uses TRBV7-2 with TRBJ2-2, with D unclear. Deletions cut 5 bases from V and 4 bases from J, with 14 bases between. CDR3 length: 15 residues. Per the germline V gene, CDR1 is SGHTA and CDR2 is FQGNSA. This chain's CDR3 is CASSSSLLSTGELFF. Written as DNA, the CDR3 is TGTGCCAGCAGCAGTAGCCTCCTGAGCACCGGGGAGCTGTTTTTT.

The gene calls are TRBV19 and TRBJ2-1, with D perhaps TRBD2 (5 bases). The V end was cut by 8 bases, the J end by 4 bases, with 18 bases between. The germline V gene has CDR1 LNHDA and CDR2 SQIVND (reference sequence). The length of the CDR3 is 15 residues. The DNA of the CDR3 is TGTGCCAGTTCGTTAGCGCCGTCACTATACAATGAGCAGTTCTTC. Protein product: CASSLAPSLYNEQFF.